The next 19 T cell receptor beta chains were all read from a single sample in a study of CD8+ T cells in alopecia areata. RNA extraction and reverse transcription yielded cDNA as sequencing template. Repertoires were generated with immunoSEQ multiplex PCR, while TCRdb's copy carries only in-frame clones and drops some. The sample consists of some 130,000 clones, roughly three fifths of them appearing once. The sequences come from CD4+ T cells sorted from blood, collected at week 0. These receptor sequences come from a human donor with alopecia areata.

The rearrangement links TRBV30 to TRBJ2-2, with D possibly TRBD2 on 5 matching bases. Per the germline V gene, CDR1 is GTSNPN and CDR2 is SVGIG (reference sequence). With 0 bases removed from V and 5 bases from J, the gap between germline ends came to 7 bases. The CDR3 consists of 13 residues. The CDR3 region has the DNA TGTGCCTGGAGTGTGCGGGCAACCGGGGAGCTGTTTTTT. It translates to CAWSVRATGELFF.

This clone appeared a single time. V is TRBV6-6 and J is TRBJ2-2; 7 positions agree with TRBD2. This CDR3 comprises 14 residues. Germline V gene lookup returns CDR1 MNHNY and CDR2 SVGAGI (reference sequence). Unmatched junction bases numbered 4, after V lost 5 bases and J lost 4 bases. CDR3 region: CASSPGGFTGELFF. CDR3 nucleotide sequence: TGTGCCAGCAGTCCCGGGGGGTTCACCGGGGAGCTGTTTTTT.

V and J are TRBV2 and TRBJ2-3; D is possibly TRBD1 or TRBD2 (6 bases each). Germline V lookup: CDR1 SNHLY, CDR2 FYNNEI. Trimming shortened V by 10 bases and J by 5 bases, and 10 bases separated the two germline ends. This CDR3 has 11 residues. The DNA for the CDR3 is TGTGCCAAGGGGGGAGGAGATACGCAGTATTTT. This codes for CAKGGGDTQYF.

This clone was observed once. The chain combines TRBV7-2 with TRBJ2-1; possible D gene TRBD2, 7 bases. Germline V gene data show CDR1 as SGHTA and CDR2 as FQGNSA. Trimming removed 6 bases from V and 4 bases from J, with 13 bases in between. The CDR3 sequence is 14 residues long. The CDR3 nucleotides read TGTGCCAGCAGGCCCGGGGGGACATACAATGAGCAGTTCTTC. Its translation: CASRPGGTYNEQFF. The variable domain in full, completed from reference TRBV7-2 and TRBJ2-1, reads GAGVSQSPSNKVTEKGKDVELRCDPISGHTALYWYRQSLGQGLEFLIYFQGNSAPDKSGLPSDRFSAERTGGSVSTLTIQRTQQEDSAVYLCASRPGGTYNEQFFGPGTRLTVL.

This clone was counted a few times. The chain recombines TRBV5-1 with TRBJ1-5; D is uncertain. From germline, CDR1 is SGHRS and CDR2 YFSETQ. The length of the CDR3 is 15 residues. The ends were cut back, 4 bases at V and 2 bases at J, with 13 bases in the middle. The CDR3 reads CASSRTGNRNQPQHF. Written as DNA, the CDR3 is TGCGCCAGCAGCCGGACTGGGAACCGCAATCAGCCCCAGCATTTT. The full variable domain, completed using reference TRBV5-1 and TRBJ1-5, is KAGVTQTPRYLIKTRGQQVTLSCSPISGHRSVSWYQQTPGQGLQFLFEYFSETQRNKGNFPGRFSGRQFSNSRSEMNVSTLELGDSALYLCASSRTGNRNQPQHFGDGTRLSIL.

In DNA form, the CDR3 reads TGTGCCAGCACTCGGGGACAGCGCACAGATACGCAGTATTTT. It codes for CASTRGQRTDTQYF. This chain uses TRBV7-2 with TRBJ2-3; 7 bases align to TRBD1. J was trimmed by 1 base and V by 7 bases; bases with no gene match: 5. The CDR3 is 14 residues long. Germline CDR1 and CDR2: SGHTA and FQGNSA.

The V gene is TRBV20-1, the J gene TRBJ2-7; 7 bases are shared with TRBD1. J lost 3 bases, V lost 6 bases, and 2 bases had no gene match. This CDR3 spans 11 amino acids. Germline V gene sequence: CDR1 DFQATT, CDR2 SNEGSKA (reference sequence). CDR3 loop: CSATGDYEQYF. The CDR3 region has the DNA TGCAGTGCCACAGGGGACTACGAGCAGTACTTC.

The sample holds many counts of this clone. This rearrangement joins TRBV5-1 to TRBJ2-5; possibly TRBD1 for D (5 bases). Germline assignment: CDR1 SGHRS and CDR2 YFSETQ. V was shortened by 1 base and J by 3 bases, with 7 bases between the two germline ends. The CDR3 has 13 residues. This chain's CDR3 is CASSLKGEETQYF. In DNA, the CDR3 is TGCGCCAGCAGCTTGAAAGGGGAAGAGACCCAGTACTTC.

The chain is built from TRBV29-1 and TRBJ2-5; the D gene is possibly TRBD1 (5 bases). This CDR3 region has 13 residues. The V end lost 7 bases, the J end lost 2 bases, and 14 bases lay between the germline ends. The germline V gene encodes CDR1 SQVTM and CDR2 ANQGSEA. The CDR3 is CSASTVAQETQYF. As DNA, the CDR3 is TGCAGCGCTTCGACAGTAGCTCAAGAGACCCAGTACTTC.

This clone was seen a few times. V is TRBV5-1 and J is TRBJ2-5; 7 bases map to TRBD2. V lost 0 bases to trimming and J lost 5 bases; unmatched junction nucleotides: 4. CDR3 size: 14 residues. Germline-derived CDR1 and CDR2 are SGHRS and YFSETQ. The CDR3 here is CASSLGASGETQYF. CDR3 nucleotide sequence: TGCGCCAGCAGCTTGGGGGCTAGCGGTGAGACCCAGTACTTC.

CDR3 sequence: CASSQDEGYTGELFF. Here the CDR3 DNA reads TGCGCCAGCAGCCAAGATGAAGGGTACACCGGGGAGCTGTTTTTT. The chain uses TRBV5-1 and TRBJ2-2; D uncertain. CDR3 size: 15 residues. V lost 4 bases and J lost 3, with 13 bases in between. The germline V gene has CDR1 SGHRS and CDR2 YFSETQ.

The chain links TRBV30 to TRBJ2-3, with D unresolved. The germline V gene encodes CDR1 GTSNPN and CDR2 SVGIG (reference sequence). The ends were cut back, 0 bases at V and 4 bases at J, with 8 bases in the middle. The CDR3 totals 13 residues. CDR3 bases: TGTGCCTGGAGTGTGCTTCATCCAGATACGCAGTATTTT. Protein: CAWSVLHPDTQYF.

CDR3 sequence: CASSSSYGYTF. The DNA for the CDR3 is TGTGCCAGCAGCTCGAGCTATGGCTACACCTTC. The chain is built from TRBV7-9 and TRBJ1-2; D remains unclear. The germline CDR1 and CDR2 sequences are SEHNR and FQNEAQ (reference sequence). With 4 bases removed from V and 4 bases from J, the gap between germline ends came to 4 bases. The CDR3 has 11 residues.

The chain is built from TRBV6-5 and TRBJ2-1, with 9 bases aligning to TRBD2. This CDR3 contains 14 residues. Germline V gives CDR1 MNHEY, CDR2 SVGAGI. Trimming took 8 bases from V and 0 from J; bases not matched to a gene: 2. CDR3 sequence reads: CASAGGFSYNEQFF. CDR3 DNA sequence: TGTGCCAGCGCGGGGGGGTTCTCCTACAATGAGCAGTTCTTC.

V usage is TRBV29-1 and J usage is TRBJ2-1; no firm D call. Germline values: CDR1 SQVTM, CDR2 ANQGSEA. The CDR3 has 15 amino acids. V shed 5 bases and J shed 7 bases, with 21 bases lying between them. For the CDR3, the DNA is TGCAGCGTTAACCCCCGTGGGGTGATAGTGAATGAGCAGTTCTTC. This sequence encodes CSVNPRGVIVNEQFF.

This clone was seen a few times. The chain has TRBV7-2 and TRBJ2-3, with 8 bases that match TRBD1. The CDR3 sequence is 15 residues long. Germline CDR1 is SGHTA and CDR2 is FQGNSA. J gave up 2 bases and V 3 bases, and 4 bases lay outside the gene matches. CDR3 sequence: CASSLLGQVTDTQYF. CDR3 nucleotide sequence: TGTGCCAGCAGCTTGTTGGGACAGGTCACAGATACGCAGTATTTT.

Here the CDR3 reads CASSRRGVDNEQFF. DNA for the CDR3: TGCGCCAGCAGTCGGCGAGGGGTGGACAATGAGCAGTTCTTC. V is TRBV23-1 and J is TRBJ2-1, with D perhaps given as TRBD1 or TRBD2 (5 bases each). TRBV23-1 is treated as an ORF (open reading frame) with a function not yet certain. V dropped 4 bases and J dropped 5 bases, with 12 bases sitting between them. This CDR3 spans 14 amino acids.

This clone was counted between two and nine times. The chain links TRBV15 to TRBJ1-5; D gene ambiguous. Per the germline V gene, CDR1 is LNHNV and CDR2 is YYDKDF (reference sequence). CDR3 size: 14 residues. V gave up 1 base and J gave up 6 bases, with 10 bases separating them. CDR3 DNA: TGTGCCACCAGCAGAGGGCAGGTCGGTCAGCCCCAGCATTTT. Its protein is CATSRGQVGQPQHF.

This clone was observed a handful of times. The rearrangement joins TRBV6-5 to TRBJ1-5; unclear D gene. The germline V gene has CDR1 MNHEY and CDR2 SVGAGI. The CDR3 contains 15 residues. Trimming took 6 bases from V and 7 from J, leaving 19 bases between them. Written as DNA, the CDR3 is TGTGCCAGCAGCGCGGACGGCGGTTGGAGGCAGCCCCAGCATTTT. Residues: CASSADGGWRQPQHF.